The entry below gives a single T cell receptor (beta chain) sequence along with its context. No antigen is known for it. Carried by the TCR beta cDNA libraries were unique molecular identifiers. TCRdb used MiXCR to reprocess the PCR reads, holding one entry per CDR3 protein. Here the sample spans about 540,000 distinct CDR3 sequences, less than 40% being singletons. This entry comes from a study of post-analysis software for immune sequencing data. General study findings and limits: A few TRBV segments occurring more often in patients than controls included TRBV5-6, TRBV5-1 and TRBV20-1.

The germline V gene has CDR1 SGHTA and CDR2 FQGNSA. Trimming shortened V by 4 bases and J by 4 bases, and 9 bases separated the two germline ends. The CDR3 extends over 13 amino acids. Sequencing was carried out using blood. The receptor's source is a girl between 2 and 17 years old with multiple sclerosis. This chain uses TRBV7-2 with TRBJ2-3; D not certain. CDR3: CASSSDSADTQYF. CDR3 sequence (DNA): TGTGCCAGCAGCTCCGACTCGGCAGATACGCAGTATTTT. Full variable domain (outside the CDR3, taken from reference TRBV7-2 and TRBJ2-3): GAGVSQSPSNKVTEKGKDVELRCDPISGHTALYWYRQSLGQGLEFLIYFQGNSAPDKSGLPSDRFSAERTGGSVSTLTIQRTQQEDSAVYLCASSSDSADTQYFGPGTRLTVL.